The next 14 T cell receptor beta chains were all read from a single sample in a study of blood T cell repertoires in COVID-19. Only in-frame clones appear in the TCRdb table, and some are missing; sequencing was by immunoSEQ multiplex PCR. Among about 64,000 clones listed, roughly 88% were seen once. The sequenced sample consisted of peripheral blood. The receptors stem from a woman aged 60-70 years with acute or convalescent COVID-19.

This clone came up a few times. The rearrangement links TRBV5-4 to TRBJ2-2; tentative D call: TRBD1 (6 bases). V lost 4 bases to trimming and J lost 6 bases, with 16 bases between them. The CDR3 sequence is 15 residues long. CDR1 is SGHNT, CDR2 YYREEE, per germline (reference sequence). This chain's CDR3 is CASSLAGVGPGELFF. DNA for the CDR3: TGTGCCAGCAGCCTGGCAGGGGTTGGACCCGGGGAGCTGTTTTTT.

The V call is TRBV5-4, the J call TRBJ1-6; 8 bases are shared with TRBD1. Trimming cost V 4 bases and J 7 bases; bases outside gene matches: 7. The CDR3 spans 15 residues. Germline-derived CDR1 and CDR2 are SGHNT and YYREEE (reference sequence). CDR3 amino acids: CASSIRTGKNSPLHF. CDR3 nucleotide sequence: TGTGCCAGCAGCATCCGGACAGGGAAGAATTCACCCCTCCACTTT.

The chain recombines TRBV6-5 with TRBJ1-2; a weak D match, TRBD1 (5 bases). Trimming stripped 1 base from V and 4 bases from J, with 16 bases between. The CDR3 runs 16 residues. From germline, CDR1 is MNHEY and CDR2 SVGAGI. CDR3 region: CASSYLQVQGLYGYTF. The CDR3 region has the DNA TGTGCCAGCAGTTACTTACAGGTCCAGGGCCTCTATGGCTACACCTTC.

The gene calls are TRBV10-3 and TRBJ1-5, with D possibly matching TRBD1 (5 bases). The CDR3 length is 14 residues. Trimming removed 2 bases from V and 2 bases from J, with 7 bases in between. The germline CDR1 and CDR2 sequences are ENHRY and SYGVKD. The CDR3 DNA follows: TGTGCCATCAGTGAGGGGGCCCGCAATCAGCCCCAGCATTTT. This translates into CAISEGARNQPQHF.

The chain combines TRBV2 with TRBJ1-3, with D unresolved. CDR1 and CDR2 (germline): SNHLY, FYNNEI. Trimming shortened V by 6 bases and J by 4 bases, and 7 bases separated the two germline ends. The CDR3 is 12 amino acids. The CDR3 spells CASRAEGNTIYF. In DNA form, the CDR3 reads TGTGCCAGCAGGGCAGAAGGAAACACCATATATTTT.

The chain recombines TRBV18 with TRBJ1-1, with unresolved D. The CDR3 loop spans 12 amino acids. Germline loops: CDR1 KGHSH, CDR2 LQKENI. Trimming took 6 bases from V and 6 from J, leaving 11 bases between them. CDR3 nucleotides: TGTGCCAGCTCCCGGGTGGGAGCTGAAGCTTTCTTT. This translates into CASSRVGAEAFF.

The chain couples TRBV2 to TRBJ2-2, with 10 nucleotides matching TRBD2. CDR3 length: 15 amino acids. Germline V gives CDR1 SNHLY, CDR2 FYNNEI. V shed 5 bases and J 6 bases; nucleotides not matched to a gene: 6. CDR3 protein: CASSPLAGSAGELFF. As DNA, the CDR3 is TGTGCCAGCAGTCCACTAGCGGGGTCGGCCGGGGAGCTGTTTTTT.

The V gene is TRBV5-1, the J gene TRBJ1-5; D remains ambiguous. The CDR3 consists of 14 residues. Germline assignment: CDR1 SGHRS and CDR2 YFSETQ. Trimming cost V 0 bases and J 4 bases, with 8 bases left between them. As DNA, the CDR3 is TGCGCCAGCAGCTTGGAGTCCGGGAATCAGCCCCAGCATTTT. This translates into CASSLESGNQPQHF.

This sequence joins TRBV6-2 or TRBV6-3 and TRBJ1-2, with D perhaps TRBD1 (5 bases). The CDR3 extends over 15 amino acids. Germline V gene data show CDR1 as MNHEY and CDR2 as SVGEGT. The V end was cut by 10 bases, the J end by 4 bases, with 22 bases between. The CDR3 is CANSKRAPRGYGYTF. CDR3 sequence (DNA): TGTGCCAACAGCAAACGGGCGCCAAGGGGCTATGGCTACACCTTC.

The gene calls are TRBV6-6 and TRBJ1-1; 9 bases agree with TRBD1. From germline, CDR1 is MNHNY and CDR2 SVGAGI (reference sequence). J lost 5 bases, V lost 6 bases, and 4 bases had no gene match. The CDR3 contains 13 residues. The CDR3 reads CASRLQGATEAFF. The CDR3 nucleotides read TGTGCCAGCAGGCTACAGGGGGCGACTGAAGCTTTCTTT.

The CDR3 spells CASSPGGFSTDTQYF. The CDR3 DNA reads TGTGCCAGCAGCCCGGGGGGCTTTAGCACAGATACGCAGTATTTT. This chain connects TRBV2 to TRBJ2-3; weak D call: TRBD2 (7 bases). Germline loops: CDR1 SNHLY, CDR2 FYNNEI. The CDR3 runs 15 residues. Trimming cost V 6 bases and J 0 bases, with 13 bases left between them.

This chain uses TRBV15 with TRBJ1-5; 12 nucleotides agree with TRBD1. The CDR3 loop spans 16 amino acids. The V and J ends lost 5 bases and 1 base, in that order; junction bases with no gene match: 3. From germline, CDR1 is LNHNV and CDR2 YYDKDF (reference sequence). CDR3: CATSLGQGASNQPQHF. CDR3 coding DNA: TGTGCCACCAGCTTGGGACAGGGGGCGAGCAATCAGCCCCAGCATTTT.

This sequence joins TRBV25-1 and TRBJ1-2; the D is unclear. The CDR3 contains 13 residues. CDR1 is MGHDK, CDR2 SYGVNS, per germline. V was clipped by 6 bases and J by 4 bases, with 12 bases between them. CDR3 bases: TGTGCCAGCAGGGACGGGAGGATCTATGGCTACACCTTC. Translation: CASRDGRIYGYTF.

The genes are TRBV4-2 and TRBJ2-1; 9 nucleotides align to TRBD1. CDR3 length: 18 amino acids. From germline, CDR1 is LGHNA and CDR2 YNFKEQ. V was pared by 1 base and J by 7 bases, with 14 bases of the junction left unmatched. The CDR3 sequence: CASSQVPGQGAAPNEQFF. The CDR3 DNA is TGTGCCAGCAGCCAAGTCCCGGGACAGGGTGCGGCCCCGAATGAGCAGTTCTTC.